The 23 T cell receptor beta chains given below trace back to one sample, sequenced in a study of T cell repertoires in cytomegalovirus infection (dated by TCRdb to the late 2010s). TCRdb names Illumina HiSeq 1500 as the instrument used. The raw public reads went through TCRdb reprocessing: fastp at Q25, MiXCR clone calling, in-frame beta chains kept. Every CDR3 protein is listed once, alongside the most common genes and DNA of its rows. The sample table contains hundreds of thousands of distinct CDR3 sequences; only one count was recorded for around a third of them. 17% of the sample rests with the top ten. The meaning of the sample's treatment or condition label: in vitro stimulation with specific CMV peptide epitopes to enrich CMV-specific T cells. Which antigens these TCRs recognize remains unknown. This material consisted of cultured PBMCs, taken from culture after CMV antigen stimulation. These receptors originate from a human donor in good health (CMV status not recorded). Some clones in this sample may be carry-over from other donors' samples.

The chain carries TRBV20-1 and TRBJ1-2, with D possibly TRBD1 on 5 matching bases. Per the germline V gene, CDR1 is DFQATT and CDR2 is SNEGSKA (reference sequence). There are 14 residues in the CDR3. The germline V and J ends were trimmed by 5 bases and 5 bases, with 18 bases remaining between them. DNA for the CDR3: TGCAGTGCTTCGGAACTAGGGGTACAGTATGGCTACACCTTC. It yields the protein CSASELGVQYGYTF.

This chain joins TRBV29-1 and TRBJ2-2; D is unclear. The CDR3 covers 10 residues. Trimming took off 3 bases at V and 4 bases at J, with 0 bases between the two ends. Germline V gene data show CDR1 as SQVTM and CDR2 as ANQGSEA. The DNA for the CDR3 is TGCAGCGTTGACACCGGGGAGCTGTTTTTT. Protein product: CSVDTGELFF.

This chain uses TRBV28 with TRBJ2-2; 7 bases are shared with TRBD2. Per germline, CDR1 MDHEN and CDR2 SYDVKM. The CDR3 loop spans 13 amino acids. The V segment lost 10 bases and the J segment 2 bases; nucleotides outside the gene matches: 4. CDR3 residues: CANRDYNTGELFF. CDR3 coding DNA: TGTGCCAACCGGGACTACAACACCGGGGAGCTGTTTTTT.

The CDR3 reads CASSSVAGHNEQFF. The CDR3 DNA reads as TGTGCCAGCAGTTCGGTGGCTGGTCACAATGAGCAGTTCTTC. The rearrangement uses TRBV27 and TRBJ2-1; D is unresolved. V lost 4 bases and J 5 bases, leaving 12 bases between the germline ends. Germline V lookup: CDR1 MNHEY, CDR2 SMNVEV (reference sequence). CDR3 length: 14 amino acids.

The chain uses TRBV6-6 and TRBJ2-3; 9 bases fit TRBD2. Trimming cost V 3 bases and J 3 bases; bases outside gene matches: 4. Germline values: CDR1 MNHNY, CDR2 SVGAGI (reference sequence). This CDR3 has 15 amino acids. CDR3 loop: CASSYVAGGTDTQYF. CDR3 in DNA: TGTGCCAGCAGTTATGTGGCGGGAGGGACAGATACGCAGTATTTT.

The chain couples TRBV7-2 to TRBJ1-1; possibly TRBD1 for D (5 bases). CDR3 length: 16 amino acids. Trimming removed 4 bases from V and 0 bases from J, with 15 bases in between. Germline loops: CDR1 SGHTA, CDR2 FQGNSA. For the CDR3, the DNA is TGTGCCAGCAGCTGGGGGGGGGGAACCTTGAACACTGAAGCTTTCTTT. Translated, it gives CASSWGGGTLNTEAFF.

V is TRBV9 and J is TRBJ2-3; 13 nucleotides agree with TRBD2. This CDR3 has 16 residues. J lost 2 bases, V lost 4 bases, and 4 bases had no gene match. In germline, CDR1 is SGDLS, CDR2 YYNGEE. The DNA for the CDR3 is TGTGCCAGCAGCCCACTAGCGGGAGGGACCACAGATACGCAGTATTTT. As protein: CASSPLAGGTTDTQYF.

This clonotype was detected only a few times. The rearrangement links TRBV12-3 or TRBV12-4 to TRBJ1-2, with 8 bases aligning to TRBD1. This CDR3 is built from 20 residues. The ends lost 6 bases at V and 7 bases at J; junction bases unmatched: 28. The CDR3 loop is CASSLKGRDRNLGELGGYTF. DNA for the CDR3: TGTGCCAGCAGCTTAAAAGGCCGGGACAGGAATCTGGGGGAGTTGGGTGGCTACACCTTC.

The chain joins TRBV28 to TRBJ1-6, with TRBD1 identical over 7 bases. With V trimmed by 5 bases and J by 10 bases, 11 bases remained unmatched. The CDR3 has 15 residues. Per germline, CDR1 MDHEN and CDR2 SYDVKM. The CDR3 nucleotides read TGTGCCAGCAGTAGGTCGACAGGGAGCGGCTCACCCCTCCACTTT. Its translation: CASSRSTGSGSPLHF.

V usage is TRBV6-2 or TRBV6-3 and J usage is TRBJ2-1; 12 bases match TRBD2. Trimming removed 5 bases from V and 2 bases from J; junction bases left unmatched: 7. The CDR3 is 17 residues long. CDR1 is MNHEY and CDR2 is SVGEGT in the germline V gene. CDR3 bases: TGTGCCAGCAGTCGTAGACTAGCGGGAGAACCCTACAATGAGCAGTTCTTC. The encoded protein is CASSRRLAGEPYNEQFF.

The chain combines TRBV12-5 with TRBJ2-1; maybe TRBD2 (7 bases). Looked up from germline, CDR1 is LGHNT and CDR2 is FRNRAP. The germline V and J ends were trimmed by 0 bases and 10 bases, with 22 bases remaining between them. This CDR3 is 17 amino acids long. CDR3 DNA sequence: TGTGCTAGTGGTTTGGTACTAGGGGGGGGGATCGAGGCCGAGCAGTTCTTC. Translated: CASGLVLGGGIEAEQFF.

The J gene is TRBJ2-5, the V gene TRBV28, with D perhaps being TRBD1 or TRBD2 (6 bases each). From germline, CDR1 is MDHEN and CDR2 SYDVKM. This CDR3 is 15 amino acids long. V was clipped by 6 bases and J by 5 bases, with 19 bases between them. This CDR3 is CASRRYVGGAETQYF. The CDR3, as DNA: TGTGCCAGCAGGCGTTACGTGGGGGGCGCGGAGACCCAGTACTTC. The full variable domain, rest sourced from reference TRBV28 and TRBJ2-5, is DVKVTQSSRYLVKRTGEKVFLECVQDMDHENMFWYRQDPGLGLRLIYFSYDVKMKEKGDIPEGYSVSREKKERFSLILESASTNQTSMYLCASRRYVGGAETQYFGPGTRLLVL.

This rearrangement joins TRBV4-1 to TRBJ2-3, with TRBD2 matching over 10 bases. V was pared by 0 bases and J by 7 bases, with 7 bases of the junction left unmatched. Germline CDR1 reads MGHRA; CDR2 reads YSYEKL. This CDR3 has 16 residues. In DNA form, the CDR3 reads TGCGCCAGCAGCCAAGAGAGCGGGAGGGCCTCAAATACGCAGTATTTT. It translates to CASSQESGRASNTQYF.

This clonotype was observed a few times. The chain links TRBV14 to TRBJ1-1; D uncertain. This CDR3 region has 12 residues. CDR1 and CDR2 (germline): SGHDN, FVKESK. Trimming took 4 bases from V and 7 from J, leaving 10 bases between them. CDR3: CASSPRIFEAFF. CDR3 sequence (DNA): TGTGCCAGCAGCCCGAGGATTTTTGAAGCTTTCTTT. Full variable domain (remainder filled in from reference TRBV14 and TRBJ1-1): EAGVTQFPSHSVIEKGQTVTLRCDPISGHDNLYWYRRVMGKEIKFLLHFVKESKQDESGMPNNRFLAERTGGTYSTLKVQPAELEDSGVYFCASSPRIFEAFFGQGTRLTVV.

The CDR3 here is CASSLTSGGEQYV. CDR3 coding DNA: TGTGCCAGCAGCTTAACGTCGGGGGGCGAGCAGTACGTC. This sequence joins TRBV7-8 and TRBJ2-7; 7 bases fit TRBD2. This CDR3 contains 13 residues. The germline V gene has CDR1 SGHVS and CDR2 FQNEAQ. With 2 bases clipped from V and 6 bases from J, the junction kept 4 bases outside the gene matches.

This rearrangement joins TRBV6-2 or TRBV6-3 to TRBJ1-1; a possible D gene is TRBD1 (6 bases). Looked up from germline, CDR1 is MNHEY and CDR2 is SVGEGT. This CDR3 region has 11 residues. Trimming left V 4 bases short and J 9 bases short, with 9 bases between. The DNA for the CDR3 is TGTGCCAGCAGTTCGGACAGCAAAGCTTTCTTT. As protein: CASSSDSKAFF.

This clonotype was seen a handful of times. The chain links TRBV19 to TRBJ1-1, with a possible D match to TRBD1 (5 bases). This CDR3 region has 17 residues. Trimming pared 4 bases from V and 0 bases from J, leaving 18 bases between. CDR1 is LNHDA, CDR2 SQIVND, per germline (reference sequence). The CDR3 protein is CASSTPVGARVNTEAFF. The CDR3 coding sequence is TGTGCCAGTAGTACCCCGGTCGGGGCGAGGGTGAACACTGAAGCTTTCTTT.

This clonotype came up a few times. This chain uses TRBV7-2 with TRBJ1-2; D is undetermined. Per germline, CDR1 SGHTA and CDR2 FQGNSA. With 4 bases removed from V and 2 bases from J, the gap between germline ends came to 14 bases. CDR3 length equals 15 residues. The CDR3 protein is CASSSVWGQNYGYTF. In DNA form, the CDR3 reads TGTGCCAGCAGCTCCGTTTGGGGTCAGAACTATGGCTACACCTTC.

This clonotype was counted ten times or more. The chain is built from TRBV7-8 and TRBJ2-3, with D uncertain. In germline, CDR1 is SGHVS, CDR2 FQNEAQ. The CDR3 is made up of 12 amino acids. Trimming took off 0 bases at V and 11 bases at J, with 9 bases between the two ends. CDR3 coding DNA: TGTGCCAGCAGCTTAGCTCCAGGAGAGCAGTATTTT. Amino acids: CASSLAPGEQYF. Combining the CDR3 with reference TRBV7-8 and TRBJ2-3 gives the whole variable domain GAGVSQSPRYKVAKRGQDVALRCDPISGHVSLFWYQQALGQGPEFLTYFQNEAQLDKSGLPSDRFFAERPEGSVSTLKIQRTQQEDSAVYLCASSLAPGEQYFGPGTRLTVL.

This clonotype was seen more than once but under ten times. The CDR3 loop is CSVEQGAEQYV. CDR3 sequence (DNA): TGCAGCGTTGAGCAGGGTGCCGAGCAGTACGTC. This chain links TRBV29-1 with TRBJ2-7, with a tentative D call TRBD1 (5 bases). Germline-derived CDR1 and CDR2 are SQVTM and ANQGSEA. Trimming left V 3 bases short and J 6 bases short, with 9 bases between. The length of the CDR3 is 11 residues.

A few counts support this clonotype. The chain employs TRBV18 and TRBJ1-6; 7 bases map to TRBD1. In germline, CDR1 is KGHSH, CDR2 LQKENI. The CDR3 spans 17 residues. The J segment lost 8 bases and the V segment lost 1 base, leaving 11 bases of the junction unmatched. CDR3 sequence: CASSPLGQDVGYSPLHF. The DNA of the CDR3 is TGTGCCAGCTCACCACTAGGACAGGACGTTGGATATTCACCCCTCCACTTT.

The rearrangement joins TRBV6-2 or TRBV6-3 to TRBJ2-1, with 11 bases fitting TRBD2. The CDR3 totals 18 residues. Germline loops: CDR1 MNHEY, CDR2 SVGEGT. With 2 bases clipped from V and 0 bases from J, the junction kept 6 bases outside the gene matches. DNA for the CDR3: TGTGCCAGCAGTTACGCTCTAGCGGGGGGCAGCTCCTACAATGAGCAGTTCTTC. As protein: CASSYALAGGSSYNEQFF.

This clonotype appeared a few times. The chain carries TRBV19 and TRBJ2-3; TRBD2 agrees at 7 bases. The V gene's germline CDR1 is LNHDA and CDR2 SQIVND (reference sequence). Trimming at V came to 5 bases and at J to 5 bases, leaving 4 bases not matched to a gene. This CDR3 has 13 amino acids. The DNA of the CDR3 is TGTGCCAGTAGTTGGCGGGAGATAGATACGCAGTATTTT. Translated, it gives CASSWREIDTQYF.